This TCR beta chain was recorded in a study of control samples from healthy donors and cancer patients. Germline V gene lookup returns CDR1 LGHDT and CDR2 YNNKEL (reference sequence). There are 12 residues in the CDR3. Trimming removed 4 bases from V and 5 bases from J, with 9 bases in between. Repertoires were generated with immunoSEQ multiplex PCR, while TCRdb's copy carries only in-frame clones and drops some. The table shows about 230,000 clones, with roughly 80% occurring only once. This clonotype originated in an older woman with lung cancer. This chain links TRBV3-1 (or the pseudogene TRBV3-2) with TRBJ2-7, with D perhaps matching TRBD1 (6 bases). Sequencing was carried out using PBMCs. Written as DNA, the CDR3 is TGTGCCAGCAGCCCAAGGGGGAACGAGCAGTACTTC. It specifies CASSPRGNEQYF.